This entry lists 9 T cell receptor beta chains sequenced from one sample in a study of T-cell memory formation after mild COVID-19. In TCRdb, the 5' RACE reads were re-called with MiXCR into one record per CDR3 protein. The sample has fewer than 650,000 distinct CDR3 sequences; less than 25% are singletons. Sequenced material: PBMCs or a T cell subset sorted from them (not recorded which). These receptors were taken from an adult woman who had mild COVID-19 (a few samples of this study predate the infection). Cell type and time point are not known.

This clonotype was observed a few times. The chain employs TRBV12-3 or TRBV12-4 and TRBJ2-4; D possibly uses TRBD1 or TRBD2 (5 bases each). V was cut by 3 bases and J by 3 bases, with 18 bases left in between. The CDR3 covers 17 residues. CDR3 DNA: TGTGCCAGCAGTTTTAGGGACCCTCCTGGGGACAAAAACATTCAGTACTTC. Its protein is CASSFRDPPGDKNIQYF.

A word on this clonotype: An end of the junction differs from the germline gene, which may be a read error. This rearrangement joins TRBV2 to TRBJ1-5; no firm D call. There are 14 residues in the CDR3. CDR1 SNHLY and CDR2 FYNNEI come from the germline V gene. The CDR3 region has the DNA TGTGCCAGCAGCGAAGAAGGTACCAATCAGCCCCAGCATTTT. It translates to CASSEEGTNQPQHF.

This clonotype showed up just a few times. V usage is TRBV7-9 and J usage is TRBJ2-5, with D maybe TRBD1 (5 bases). V was clipped by 7 bases and J by 5 bases, with 20 bases between them. The CDR3 consists of 15 residues. Germline V gene sequence: CDR1 SEHNR, CDR2 FQNEAQ (reference sequence). This chain's CDR3 is CASKGNTLQAETQYF. In DNA form, the CDR3 reads TGTGCCAGCAAGGGGAACACCCTCCAGGCGGAGACCCAGTACTTC.

This chain connects TRBV30 to TRBJ2-5; D may match TRBD1 or TRBD2 (5 bases each). Per the germline V gene, CDR1 is GTSNPN and CDR2 is SVGIG (reference sequence). The CDR3 length is 16 residues. Trimming removed 3 bases at V and 1 base at J, with 18 bases between. CDR3 region: CAWSPRGPRTQETQYF. Written as DNA, the CDR3 is TGTGCCTGGAGCCCTCGGGGACCCAGGACCCAAGAGACCCAGTACTTC.

This clonotype was seen more than once but under ten times. This chain links TRBV9 with TRBJ1-2; TRBD1 aligns across 7 bases. The trim removed 4 bases at V and 9 bases at J, leaving 6 bases unmatched. The CDR3 sequence is 12 residues long. Germline V lookup: CDR1 SGDLS, CDR2 YYNGEE. Written as DNA, the CDR3 is TGTGCCAGCAGCCCAGGGGGTAGAAGCTACACCTTC. Its translation: CASSPGGRSYTF.

This clonotype showed up just a few times. This chain connects TRBV6-5 to TRBJ2-7, with TRBD1 matching over 7 bases. Trimming took 7 bases from V and 4 from J; bases not matched to a gene: 10. The CDR3 consists of 14 residues. Germline V gives CDR1 MNHEY, CDR2 SVGAGI. DNA for the CDR3: TGTGCCAGCAAGCCGACGGGACAGAGTTACGAGCAGTACTTC. It specifies CASKPTGQSYEQYF.

The rearrangement joins TRBV19 to TRBJ1-1, with 10 bases that match TRBD1. V trimming: 4 bases; J trimming: 0 bases; junction bases outside the gene matches: 2. The CDR3 runs to 15 residues. The germline V gene has CDR1 LNHDA and CDR2 SQIVND (reference sequence). CDR3 residues: CASSTDRGLNTEAFF. In DNA, the CDR3 is TGTGCCAGTAGTACTGACAGGGGGCTGAACACTGAAGCTTTCTTT.

This clonotype was detected only a few times. The genes are TRBV12-3 or TRBV12-4 and TRBJ2-1, with TRBD2 matching over 9 bases. The CDR3 has 16 amino acids. The J segment lost 6 bases and the V segment lost 7 bases, leaving 13 bases of the junction unmatched. DNA of the CDR3: TGTGCCAGCATTACCCATAGCGGGGGTTCCCTCAATGAGCAGTTCTTC. Translated, it gives CASITHSGGSLNEQFF.

The chain employs TRBV24-1 and TRBJ2-5; D assignment may be TRBD1 or TRBD2 (6 bases each). This CDR3 contains 16 residues. CDR1 KGHDR and CDR2 SFDVKD come from the germline V gene. With 0 bases removed from V and 5 bases from J, the gap between germline ends came to 15 bases. The DNA for the CDR3 is TGTGCCACCAGTGATTTGAGGGGGGCCCAGGGGGAGACCCAGTACTTC. Translation: CATSDLRGAQGETQYF.